The sequence of this T cell receptor beta chain was determined in a study of OX40 agonist ivuxolimab in advanced cancers. Regarding the study as a whole: Some of the nonresponding patients also showed low levels of normalized T-cell clonal expansion.

Germline V gives CDR1 SGHRS, CDR2 YFSETQ. V shed 0 bases, J shed 3 bases, and the junction held 2 bases outside the gene matches. This CDR3 spans 14 amino acids. Concerning this clone: Its antigen is still unknown.

Method: immunoSEQ multiplex PCR; TCRdb's copy keeps in-frame clones and lacks some. The data contain tens of thousands of clones, 65% to 75% of them singletons. Here the sequenced sample was CD4+ or CD8+ T cells sorted from blood, taken in a trial of the OX40 agonist ivuxolimab. This sequence originates from an adult with an advanced solid tumor such as melanoma, head and neck, liver or kidney cancer. The chain couples TRBV5-1 to TRBJ2-5; TRBD1 matches at 7 bases. The CDR3 coding sequence is TGCGCCAGCAGCTTGGCAGGGGGAAAAGAGACCCAGTACTTC. Its protein product is CASSLAGGKETQYF.